This T cell receptor beta chain stems from a study of vaccination effects on CD4 cells after COVID-19. Findings and caveats of the study: Few convalescent patients and no early post-infection timepoints were included in the study.

Notes on this clone: Its antigen is still unknown.

The repertoire was sequenced with immunoSEQ multiplex PCR; TCRdb's copy has only in-frame clones and lacks some. The sample has 30,000 to 40,000 clones, about 80% seen once. Before sequencing, viral peptide pools were used by the ViraFEST assay to expand antigen-specific CD4+ T cells. Investigators separated out CD4+ T cells once approximately 10 days of culture had passed. Participants were vaccinated with two doses of either the BNT162b2 or mRNA-1273 vaccine. The CDR3 consists of 10 residues. The germline V and J ends were trimmed by 5 bases and 7 bases, with 4 bases remaining between them. Germline loops: CDR1 MNHNY, CDR2 SVGAGI (reference sequence).

The TCR was taken from a human donor who received a COVID-19 vaccine. Some clones in this sample may be carry-over from other donors' samples. The specimen comprised CD4+ T cells from PBMCs cultured with HCoV-NL63 spike peptides, sampled after COVID-19 vaccination. The V call is TRBV6-6, the J call TRBJ2-3; D gene uncertain. CDR3 sequence reads: CASSLHTQYF. The CDR3 nucleotides are TGTGCCAGCAGTCTCCATACGCAGTATTTT.